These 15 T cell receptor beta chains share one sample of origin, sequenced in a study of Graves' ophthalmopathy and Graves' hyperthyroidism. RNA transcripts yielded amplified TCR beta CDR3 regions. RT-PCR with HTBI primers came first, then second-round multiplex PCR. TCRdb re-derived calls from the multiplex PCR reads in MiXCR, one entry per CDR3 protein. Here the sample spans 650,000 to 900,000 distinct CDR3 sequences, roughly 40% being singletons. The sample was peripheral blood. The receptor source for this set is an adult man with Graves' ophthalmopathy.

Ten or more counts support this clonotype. The DNA for the CDR3 is TGTGCCAGCAGCTTAGGAGGTCGGGGGCTTGGCTACACCTTC. Translation: CASSLGGRGLGYTF. The rearrangement uses TRBV7-9 and TRBJ1-2; tentative D call: TRBD1 (6 bases). The CDR3 runs to 14 residues. The germline V gene has CDR1 SEHNR and CDR2 FQNEAQ (reference sequence). Trimming cost V 1 base and J 7 bases, with 13 bases left between them.

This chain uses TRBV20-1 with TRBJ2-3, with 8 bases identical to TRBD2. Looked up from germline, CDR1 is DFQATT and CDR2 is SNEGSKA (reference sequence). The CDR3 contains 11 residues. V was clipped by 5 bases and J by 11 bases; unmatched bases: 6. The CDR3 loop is CSAGIAGQQYF. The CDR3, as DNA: TGCAGTGCTGGAATAGCGGGGCAGCAGTATTTT.

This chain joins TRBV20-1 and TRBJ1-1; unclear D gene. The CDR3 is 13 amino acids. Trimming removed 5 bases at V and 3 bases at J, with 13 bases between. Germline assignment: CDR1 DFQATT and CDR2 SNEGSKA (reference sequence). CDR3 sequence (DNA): TGCAGTGCTGTACAGACCCTCGACACTGAAGCTTTCTTT. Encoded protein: CSAVQTLDTEAFF.

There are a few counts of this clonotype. CDR3 amino acids: CASSITLYGYTF. Written as DNA, the CDR3 is TGTGCCAGTAGTATAACACTCTATGGCTACACCTTC. The chain joins TRBV19 to TRBJ1-2; D call uncertain. The germline gives CDR1 LNHDA, CDR2 SQIVND (reference sequence). With 2 bases removed from V and 4 bases from J, the gap between germline ends came to 5 bases. The CDR3 covers 12 residues.

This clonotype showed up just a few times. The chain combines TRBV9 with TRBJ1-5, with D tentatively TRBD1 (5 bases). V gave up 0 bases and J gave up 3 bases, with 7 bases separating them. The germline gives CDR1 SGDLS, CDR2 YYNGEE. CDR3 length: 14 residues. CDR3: CASSVAGANQPQHF. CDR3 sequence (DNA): TGTGCCAGCAGCGTAGCCGGGGCCAATCAGCCCCAGCATTTT.

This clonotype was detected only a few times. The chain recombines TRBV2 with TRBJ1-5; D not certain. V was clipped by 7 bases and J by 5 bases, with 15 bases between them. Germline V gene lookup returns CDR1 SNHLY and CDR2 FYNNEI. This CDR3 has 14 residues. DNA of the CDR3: TGTGCCAGCAATCAGGATGCGTCCTATCAGCCCCAGCATTTT. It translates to CASNQDASYQPQHF.

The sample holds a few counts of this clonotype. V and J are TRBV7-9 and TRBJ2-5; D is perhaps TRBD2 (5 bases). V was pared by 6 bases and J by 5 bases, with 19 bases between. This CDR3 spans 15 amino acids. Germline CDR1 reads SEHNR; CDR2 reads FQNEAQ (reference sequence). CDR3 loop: CASSRLRGTWETQYF. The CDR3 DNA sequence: TGTGCCAGCAGTCGTCTCCGGGGAACTTGGGAGACCCAGTACTTC.

The CDR3 coding sequence is TGTGCCAGCAGTTACAAGGGACAGGGAATATCGAACACTGAAGCTTTCTTT. It specifies CASSYKGQGISNTEAFF. This rearrangement joins TRBV6-5 to TRBJ1-1; TRBD1 agrees at 9 bases. With 2 bases clipped from V and 1 base from J, the junction kept 8 bases outside the gene matches. CDR3 length equals 17 residues. Germline CDR1 and CDR2: MNHEY and SVGAGI.

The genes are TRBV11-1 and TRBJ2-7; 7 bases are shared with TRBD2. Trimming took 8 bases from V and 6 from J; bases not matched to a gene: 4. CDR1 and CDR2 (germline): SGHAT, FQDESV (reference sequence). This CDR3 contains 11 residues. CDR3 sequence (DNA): TGTGCCAGCTTAACGGGGGGCGAGCAGTACTTC. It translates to CASLTGGEQYF.

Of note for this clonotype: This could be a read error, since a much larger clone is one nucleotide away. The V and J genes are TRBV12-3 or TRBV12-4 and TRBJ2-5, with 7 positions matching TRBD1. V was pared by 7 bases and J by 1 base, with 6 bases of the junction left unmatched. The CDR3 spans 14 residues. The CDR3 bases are TGTGCCAGCACCGAGGGGGCCAGCCAAGAGACCCAGTACTTC. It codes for CASTEGASQETQYF.

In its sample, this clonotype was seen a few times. CDR3 residues: CASGSSGDRTDTQYF. CDR3 nucleotide sequence: TGCGCCAGCGGCTCTAGCGGGGACCGCACAGATACGCAGTATTTT. The chain joins TRBV10-2 to TRBJ2-3; 9 positions agree with TRBD2. There are 15 residues in the CDR3. Germline loops: CDR1 WSHSY, CDR2 SAAADI. The V and J ends lost 8 bases and 1 base, in that order; junction bases with no gene match: 7.

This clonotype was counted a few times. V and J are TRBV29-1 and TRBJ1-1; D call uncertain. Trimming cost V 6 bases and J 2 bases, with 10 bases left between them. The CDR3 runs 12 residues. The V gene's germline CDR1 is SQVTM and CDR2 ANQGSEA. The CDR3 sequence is CSVETLNTEAFF. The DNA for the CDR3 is TGCAGCGTCGAGACACTAAACACTGAAGCTTTCTTT.

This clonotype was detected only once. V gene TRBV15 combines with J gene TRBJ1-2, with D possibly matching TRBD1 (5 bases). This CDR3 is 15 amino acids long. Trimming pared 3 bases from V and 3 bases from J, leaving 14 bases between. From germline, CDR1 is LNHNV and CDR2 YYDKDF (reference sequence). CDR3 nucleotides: TGTGCCACCAGCAGCCAAATTGACAGAGACTATGGCTACACCTTC. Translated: CATSSQIDRDYGYTF. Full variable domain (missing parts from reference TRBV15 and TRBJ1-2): DAMVIQNPRYQVTQFGKPVTLSCSQTLNHNVMYWYQQKSSQAPKLLFHYYDKDFNNEADTPDNFQSRRPNTSFCFLDIRSPGLGDTAMYLCATSSQIDRDYGYTFGSGTRLTVV.

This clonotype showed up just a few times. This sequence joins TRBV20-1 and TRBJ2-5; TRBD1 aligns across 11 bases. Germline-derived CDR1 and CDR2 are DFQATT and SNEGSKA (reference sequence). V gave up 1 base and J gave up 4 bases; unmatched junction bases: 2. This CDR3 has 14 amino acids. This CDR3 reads CSARGGTGGETQYF. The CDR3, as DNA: TGCAGTGCTAGAGGAGGGACAGGGGGAGAGACCCAGTACTTC.

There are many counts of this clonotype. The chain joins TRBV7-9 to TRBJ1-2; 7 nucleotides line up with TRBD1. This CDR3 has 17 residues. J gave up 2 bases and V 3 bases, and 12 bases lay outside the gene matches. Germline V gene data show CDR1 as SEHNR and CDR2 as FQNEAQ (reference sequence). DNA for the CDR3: TGTGCCAGCAGCTTCCCAGGGGGGACACAAGGAAACTATGGCTACACCTTC. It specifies CASSFPGGTQGNYGYTF.